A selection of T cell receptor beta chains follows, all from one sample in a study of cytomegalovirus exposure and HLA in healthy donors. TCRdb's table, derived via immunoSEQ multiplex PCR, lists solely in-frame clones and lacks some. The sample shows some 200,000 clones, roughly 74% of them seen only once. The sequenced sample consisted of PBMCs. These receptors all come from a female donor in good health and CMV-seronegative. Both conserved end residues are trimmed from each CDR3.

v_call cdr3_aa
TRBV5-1 ASSPSQGNTGELF
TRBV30 AWNGDRLNSPLH
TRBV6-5 ASSYGRANTGELF
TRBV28 ASSFREETQY
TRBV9 ASSYRINYNEQF
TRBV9 ASSLSGGGADTQY
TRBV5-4 ASSLGQTEGKLF
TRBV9 ASSLPDRGETQY
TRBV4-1 ASSQVLMGQASQETQY
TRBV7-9 ASSLEPGSAF
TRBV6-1 ASSEETVYEQY
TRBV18 ASSQGVVSYNEQF
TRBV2 ASKRAGPGTGELF
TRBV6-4 ASSSGGANEQF
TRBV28 ASSLVPREWSYEQY
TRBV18 ASSVGDYNEQF
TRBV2 ASRGGSWSEAF
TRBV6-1 ASRPGQSNSPLH
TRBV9 ASSVGDRGEVAF
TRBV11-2 ASTRGGNSYEQY
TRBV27 ASSLSPGGPPYEQY
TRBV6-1 ASRSGQGDQPQH
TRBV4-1 ASSQEWTGSSYEQY
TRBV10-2 ASSLLSGNTIY
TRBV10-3 AIRGGSSYNSPLH
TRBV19 ASSDRGGPRNEQF
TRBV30 AWIERGGGTQY
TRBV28 ASSSRDRGRD
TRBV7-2 ASSLSRGYEQY
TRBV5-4 ASSPFPSQPQH
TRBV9 ASSTSGSLRNEQF
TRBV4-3 ASSQGRGGENIQY
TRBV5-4 ASSLVGGYGYT
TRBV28 ASGEGALNTEAF
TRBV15 ATRPDGLAGTTGELF
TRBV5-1 ASSLGTGLYEQY
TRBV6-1 ASAHRDSSYEQY
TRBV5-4 ASTTGGGGLNTEAF
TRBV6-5 ASSSVGGGTDEQY
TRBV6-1 ASIEGGRGLNGYT
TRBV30 AWRRGRVYMNTEAF
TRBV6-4 ASSAGTTNSPLH
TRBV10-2 ASRAGQAGGAAF
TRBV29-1 SVAPPTGREQY
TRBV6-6 ASSYSTLAGGEQF
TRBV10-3 AISEGAESTDTQY
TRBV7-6 ASSPGTAYGYT
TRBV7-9 ASSPGTYTDTQY
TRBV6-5 ASSIPVPMNTEAF
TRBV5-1 ASSWTGTISYEQY
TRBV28 ASSPRQGYEQY
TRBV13 ASSQRTRTNEQF
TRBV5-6 ASSPPGGSSYEQY
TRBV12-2 ASRTSGSNPKIYNEQF
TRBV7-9 SSSLSGTPNYGYT